These T cell receptor beta chains were read from a single sample in a study of T cell responses to AZD1222 COVID-19 vaccine. Assay: immunoSEQ multiplex PCR; the TCRdb copy retains only in-frame clones and omits some. The sample includes 140,000 to 150,000 clones, roughly 90% seen only once; the top ten take about 3.7%. Sequencing was performed on peripheral blood, taken on day 0 of AZD1222 vaccination. These receptor sequences come from an adult in good health. The CDR3 runs from the conserved cysteine through the conserved F or W. D genes are given only for firm matches. Expanded clones get a size class; other rows say once, few or many, or leave the size out.

clone_size	j_call	d_call	v_call	cdr3_aa	cdr3_nt
NA	TRBJ2-3	NA	TRBV7-6	CASSLKARTDTQYF	TGTGCCAGCAGCTTAAAGGCCCGCACAGATACGCAGTATTTT
NA	TRBJ1-4	NA	TRBV28	CASNPLHNEKLFF	TGTGCCAGCAACCCCCTTCACAATGAAAAACTGTTTTTT
NA	TRBJ2-7	TRBD2	TRBV11-1	CASSLEVSGTYEQYF	TGTGCCAGCAGCTTAGAGGTTAGCGGGACCTACGAGCAGTACTTC
once	TRBJ2-1	TRBD1	TRBV27	CASSLYPGQGAVGRNEQFF	TGTGCCAGCAGTTTATACCCGGGACAGGGGGCAGTGGGTCGCAATGAGCAGTTCTTC
NA	TRBJ2-7	NA	TRBV11-2	CASSLGWQNSYEQYF	TGTGCCAGCAGCTTAGGTTGGCAAAACTCCTACGAGCAGTACTTC
NA	TRBJ2-4	NA	TRBV29-1	CSVAAPIAKNIQYF	TGCAGCGTTGCGGCACCTATAGCCAAAAACATTCAGTACTTC
NA	TRBJ1-3	NA	TRBV27	CASSPGYSGNTIYF	TGTGCCAGCAGTCCAGGATACTCTGGAAACACCATATATTTT
NA	TRBJ2-1	TRBD2	TRBV24-1	CATSDVGSGSLNEQFF	TGTGCCACCAGTGATGTAGGTAGCGGGAGCCTTAATGAGCAGTTCTTC
once	TRBJ2-5	NA	TRBV7-6	CASSLLGRETQYF	TGTGCCAGCAGCTTACTGGGGAGGGAGACCCAGTACTTC
NA	TRBJ1-5	NA	TRBV21-1	CASSTPNPIQGNQPQHF	TGTGCCAGCAGCACCCCCAACCCAATCCAGGGGAATCAGCCCCAGCATTTT
NA	TRBJ2-2	NA	TRBV5-1	CASNKNTGELFF	TGCGCCAGCAACAAGAACACCGGGGAGCTGTTTTTT
NA	TRBJ1-4	TRBD1	TRBV4-3	CASSRGLGQNEKLFF	TGCGCCAGCAGCCGCGGGTTGGGACAGAATGAAAAACTGTTTTTT
few	TRBJ2-7	NA	TRBV7-2	CASRQTGRTYEQYF	TGTGCCAGCAGACAGACAGGTCGGACGTACGAGCAGTACTTC
NA	TRBJ1-1	NA	TRBV6-5	CASSYWVAGNTEAFF	TGTGCCAGCAGTTACTGGGTGGCAGGCAACACTGAAGCTTTCTTT
NA	TRBJ1-3	NA	TRBV7-8	CASSLGGSGNTIYF	TGTGCCAGCAGCTTGGGGGGCTCTGGAAACACCATATATTTT
few	TRBJ2-5	NA	TRBV19	CASRAQETQYF	TGTGCCAGCCGGGCCCAAGAGACCCAGTACTTC
NA	TRBJ1-4	TRBD1	TRBV5-1	CASSTRGPGEKLFF	TGCGCCAGCAGCACCAGGGGGCCGGGGGAAAAACTGTTTTTT
few	TRBJ2-7	NA	TRBV7-8	CASSRTEAYEQYF	TGTGCCAGCAGCCGGACCGAAGCCTACGAGCAGTACTTC
once	TRBJ1-2	TRBD1	TRBV19	CASRAPGTGEGYTF	TGTGCCAGTAGGGCGCCCGGGACAGGGGAAGGCTACACCTTC
NA	TRBJ2-1	TRBD1	TRBV7-2	CASSWDRGQFF	TGTGCCAGCAGCTGGGACAGGGGGCAGTTCTTC
NA	TRBJ2-3	NA	TRBV6-5	CASRPGIFTDTQYF	TGTGCCAGCAGGCCCGGGATCTTCACAGATACGCAGTATTTT
NA	TRBJ1-2	TRBD1	TRBV5-6	CASSLVGQGVSYGYTF	TGTGCCAGCAGCTTGGTAGGACAGGGGGTTAGCTATGGCTACACCTTC
once	TRBJ1-4	TRBD1	TRBV5-1	CASSQPGQGEEKLFF	TGCGCCAGCAGCCAGCCAGGACAGGGGGAAGAAAAACTGTTTTTT
NA	TRBJ1-1	NA	TRBV6-5	CASSKGGNTEAFF	TGTGCCAGCAGCAAAGGGGGGAACACTGAAGCTTTCTTT
NA	TRBJ2-1	TRBD2	TRBV6-5	CASNLQVGGKEQFF	TGTGCCAGCAACTTACAGGTGGGAGGGAAGGAGCAGTTCTTC
NA	TRBJ2-5	TRBD2	TRBV15	CATSKATGLVSETQYF	TGTGCCACCAGCAAAGCTACCGGACTAGTGTCAGAGACCCAGTACTTC
NA	TRBJ2-1	NA	TRBV2	CASSEIGGNEQFF	TGTGCCAGCAGTGAGATTGGCGGGAATGAGCAGTTCTTC
NA	TRBJ1-5	NA	TRBV24-1	CAPTRVFEYQPQHF	TGTGCCCCCACCCGAGTGTTTGAATATCAGCCCCAGCATTTT